The 28 T cell receptor beta chains listed next were all sequenced from one sample in a study of Ad26.COV2.S vaccination and SARS-CoV-2 variants. The treatment: some 20 received Ad26.COV2.S at low or high dose, single or two shots; several received placebo; per-sample allocation not given. Day 63 after the first vaccine or placebo injection was the time point for sampling. The repertoire was sequenced with immunoSEQ multiplex PCR; TCRdb's copy has only in-frame clones and lacks some. The table includes about 320,000 clones, 85% to 90% detected once. Sample: peripheral blood, taken in a trial of Ad26.COV2.S vaccine versus placebo. Source of these receptors: a person between 18 and 65 years old who received the Ad26.COV2.S COVID-19 vaccine or a placebo.

This sequence joins TRBV25-1 and TRBJ2-3, with TRBD2 identical over 9 bases. Germline V gene sequence: CDR1 MGHDK, CDR2 SYGVNS. The CDR3 totals 17 residues. V dropped 6 bases and J dropped 2; count of bases not matched to a gene: 12. DNA for the CDR3: TGTGCCAGCAGAGGGTTAGTGACTAGCGGTAACACAGATACGCAGTATTTT. Protein sequence: CASRGLVTSGNTDTQYF. Drawing the rest from reference TRBV25-1 and TRBJ2-3, the complete variable domain is EADIYQTPRYLVIGTGKKITLECSQTMGHDKMYWYQQDPGMELHLIHYSYGVNSTEKGDLSSESTVSRIRTEHFPLTLESARPSHTSQYLCASRGLVTSGNTDTQYFGPGTRLTVL.

The gene calls are TRBV27 and TRBJ1-4; a possible D gene is TRBD1 (5 bases). The CDR3 totals 15 residues. The V end lost 6 bases, the J end lost 3 bases, and 14 bases lay between the germline ends. From germline, CDR1 is MNHEY and CDR2 SMNVEV (reference sequence). The CDR3 is CASRGVSGANEKLFF. CDR3 sequence (DNA): TGTGCCAGCAGGGGGGTTTCCGGGGCTAATGAAAAACTGTTTTTT.

V is TRBV19 and J is TRBJ2-1; D is unresolved. This CDR3 has 14 amino acids. Germline assignment: CDR1 LNHDA and CDR2 SQIVND (reference sequence). Between the trimmed V and J ends, which lost 1 base and 9 bases, there was a span of 13 bases. The CDR3 DNA reads as TGTGCCAGTAGTATAGGACCCAAGCCCATTGAGCAGTTCTTC. This gives the protein CASSIGPKPIEQFF.

The rearrangement uses TRBV4-3 and TRBJ1-3; a possible D gene is TRBD1 (5 bases). V lost 1 base and J lost 0, with 10 bases in between. CDR3 length: 16 amino acids. Per the germline V gene, CDR1 is LGHNA and CDR2 is YSLEER. CDR3 sequence reads: CASSQGAGNSGNTIYF. In DNA form, the CDR3 reads TGCGCCAGCAGCCAAGGGGCAGGGAACTCTGGAAACACCATATATTTT.

This chain links TRBV19 with TRBJ1-2; D unresolved. This CDR3 region has 14 residues. Trimming left V 1 base short and J 6 bases short, with 12 bases between. Germline V CDR1 and CDR2: LNHDA, SQIVND (reference sequence). CDR3 residues: CASSIVSPVDGYTF. CDR3 in DNA: TGTGCCAGTAGTATAGTGTCTCCCGTTGATGGCTACACCTTC.

The J gene is TRBJ2-5, the V gene TRBV7-8; D unresolved. Trimming cost V 5 bases and J 1 base, with 5 bases left between them. The CDR3 runs 12 residues. Germline values: CDR1 SGHVS, CDR2 FQNEAQ. CDR3 in DNA: TGTGCCAGCAGCACCTTCCAAGAGACCCAGTACTTC. Translated: CASSTFQETQYF.

Details on this clone: The junction shows a germline mismatch at one end, possibly a read error. The V call is TRBV7-3, the J call TRBJ1-1; 9 positions match TRBD1. The V gene's germline CDR1 is SGHTA and CDR2 FQGTGA. The CDR3 extends over 14 amino acids. In DNA, the CDR3 is TGTGCCAGCAGCCTACAGGGGGCGAACTCTGAAGCTTTCTTT. Protein sequence: CASSLQGANSEAFF.

V and J are TRBV14 and TRBJ2-3; the D gene could be TRBD1 or TRBD2 (5 bases each). Trimming cost V 1 base and J 4 bases, with 18 bases left between them. Looked up from germline, CDR1 is SGHDN and CDR2 is FVKESK. The CDR3 loop spans 17 amino acids. CDR3 loop: CASSQGQGAKVPDTQYF. CDR3 in DNA: TGTGCCAGCAGCCAAGGTCAGGGAGCCAAGGTGCCAGATACGCAGTATTTT.

Concerning this clone itself: The sample has other DNA sequences that encode this CDR3 too. V and J are TRBV5-1 and TRBJ2-5, with D unclear. The ends were cut back, 2 bases at V and 2 bases at J, with 1 base in the middle. Germline assignment: CDR1 SGHRS and CDR2 YFSETQ. The CDR3 length is 11 residues. This CDR3 reads CASSFQETQYF. The CDR3 DNA reads TGCGCCAGCAGCTTTCAAGAGACCCAGTACTTC.

The V call is TRBV12-3 or TRBV12-4, the J call TRBJ2-7; no definite D call. The V end lost 0 bases, the J end lost 6 bases, and 3 bases lay between the germline ends. This CDR3 comprises 11 residues. CDR3 DNA: TGTGCCAGCAGTTTAGCCCTCGAGCAGTACTTC. Protein sequence: CASSLALEQYF.

The count of this clone is one. The J gene is TRBJ2-1, the V gene TRBV7-8; TRBD2 agrees at 8 bases. CDR3 size: 16 residues. The V segment lost 0 bases and the J segment 5 bases; nucleotides outside the gene matches: 6. CDR1 is SGHVS, CDR2 FQNEAQ, per germline. CDR3 sequence: CASSLAGTRVDNEQFF. CDR3 sequence (DNA): TGTGCCAGCAGCTTAGCCGGGACTAGAGTGGACAATGAGCAGTTCTTC.

The gene calls are TRBV4-3 and TRBJ1-3, with 8 bases identical to TRBD1. V was pared by 2 bases and J by 6 bases, with 15 bases of the junction left unmatched. The CDR3 contains 18 residues. In germline, CDR1 is LGHNA, CDR2 YSLEER. The CDR3 here is CASSQTGQYQGASNTIYF. The CDR3 DNA is TGCGCCAGCAGCCAAACGGGACAATACCAGGGGGCTTCAAACACCATATATTTT.

The chain carries TRBV28 and TRBJ1-5; D remains unclear. V was cut by 2 bases and J by 0 bases, with 14 bases left in between. The germline CDR1 and CDR2 sequences are MDHEN and SYDVKM. The CDR3 runs 17 residues. The CDR3 DNA follows: TGTGCCAGCAGTTTAAGTGCTGGCTCTTATAGCAATCAGCCCCAGCATTTT. This gives the protein CASSLSAGSYSNQPQHF.

The chain recombines TRBV6-6 with TRBJ2-7; 11 bases are shared with TRBD1. V was pared by 6 bases and J by 3 bases, with 7 bases of the junction left unmatched. The CDR3 consists of 15 residues. Germline V gene lookup returns CDR1 MNHNY and CDR2 SVGAGI (reference sequence). Here the CDR3 reads CASSHPGQGVYEQYV. The DNA of the CDR3 is TGTGCCAGCAGCCATCCGGGACAGGGGGTCTACGAGCAGTACGTC.

This sequence joins TRBV5-1 and TRBJ1-2; a weak D match, TRBD1 (6 bases). The CDR3 loop spans 16 amino acids. The V gene lost 1 base and the J gene lost 8 bases, with 21 bases spanning the gap. Germline V CDR1 and CDR2: SGHRS, YFSETQ. This CDR3 is CASSLNRGGELKGYTF. CDR3 nucleotide sequence: TGCGCCAGCAGCTTGAATAGGGGGGGAGAGCTGAAAGGCTACACCTTC. Full variable domain (missing parts from reference TRBV5-1 and TRBJ1-2): KAGVTQTPRYLIKTRGQQVTLSCSPISGHRSVSWYQQTPGQGLQFLFEYFSETQRNKGNFPGRFSGRQFSNSRSEMNVSTLELGDSALYLCASSLNRGGELKGYTFGSGTRLTVV.

V usage is TRBV6-2 or TRBV6-3 and J usage is TRBJ2-3; D may be TRBD1 (5 bases). The CDR3 spans 14 residues. The V gene lost 6 bases and the J gene lost 4 bases, with 14 bases spanning the gap. The V gene's germline CDR1 is MNHEY and CDR2 SVGEGT. DNA of the CDR3: TGTGCCAGCAGCGACAGCGTCCCGGCAGATACGCAGTATTTT. Translation gives CASSDSVPADTQYF.

This rearrangement joins TRBV7-2 to TRBJ1-4, with 8 bases that match TRBD1. The CDR3 sequence is 15 residues long. The trim removed 5 bases at V and 8 bases at J, leaving 10 bases unmatched. The germline CDR1 and CDR2 sequences are SGHTA and FQGNSA. The CDR3 DNA sequence: TGTGCCAGCAGCGCCAGGACAGGGCTCGGAGAAAAACTGTTTTTT. Translation: CASSARTGLGEKLFF.

V gene TRBV28 combines with J gene TRBJ2-7, with 10 positions matching TRBD1. The CDR3 has 14 amino acids. Germline assignment: CDR1 MDHEN and CDR2 SYDVKM. V lost 5 bases and J lost 6; bases outside the gene matches: 7. CDR3 nucleotides: TGTGCCAGCAGTATCGGGACAGGGGTAACCGAGCAGTACGTC. Its protein is CASSIGTGVTEQYV.

This clone came up once. V gene TRBV9 combines with J gene TRBJ1-6, with unresolved D. The CDR3 is 13 amino acids. From germline, CDR1 is SGDLS and CDR2 YYNGEE. V was cut by 2 bases and J by 13 bases, with 13 bases left in between. For the CDR3, the DNA is TGTGCCAGCAGCGTTTTAGTCGAATCCCCCCTCCACTTT. As protein: CASSVLVESPLHF. The full variable domain, in which reference TRBV9 and TRBJ1-6 provide the parts outside the CDR3, is DSGVTQTPKHLITATGQRVTLRCSPRSGDLSVYWYQQSLDQGLQFLIQYYNGEERAKGNILERFSAQQFPDLHSELNLSSLELGDSALYFCASSVLVESPLHFGNGTRLTVT.

This clone was recorded once. The chain is built from TRBV5-5 and TRBJ2-1; 9 nucleotides line up with TRBD2. The CDR3 sequence is 16 residues long. The junction had 12 bases not matched to a gene; V was cut back by 4 bases and J by 7 bases. CDR1 SGHKS and CDR2 YYEKEE come from the germline V gene (reference sequence). CDR3 sequence reads: CASSPPSGRYSNEQFF. DNA of the CDR3: TGTGCCAGCAGCCCCCCGAGCGGGAGGTATAGTAATGAGCAGTTCTTC.

CDR3 nucleotides: TGTGCCAGCTCACTAATGGGACAGGGGGACACTGAAGCTTTCTTT. Its translation is CASSLMGQGDTEAFF. The chain is built from TRBV18 and TRBJ1-1; 11 bases map to TRBD1. CDR3 length: 15 amino acids. Unmatched junction bases numbered 4, after V lost 4 bases and J lost 3 bases. The germline CDR1 and CDR2 sequences are KGHSH and LQKENI. Complete variable domain (other parts from reference TRBV18 and TRBJ1-1): NAGVMQNPRHLVRRRGQEARLRCSPMKGHSHVYWYRQLPEEGLKFMVYLQKENIIDESGMPKERFSAEFPKEGPSILRIQQVVRGDSAAYFCASSLMGQGDTEAFFGQGTRLTVV.

V gene TRBV25-1 combines with J gene TRBJ1-1; D is perhaps TRBD1 (5 bases). V was cut by 6 bases and J by 10 bases, with 21 bases left in between. Germline V gives CDR1 MGHDK, CDR2 SYGVNS. The CDR3 runs 14 residues. The CDR3, as DNA: TGTGCCAGCAGCTGGACGGAGGGGTCCCAGGGAGCTTTCTTT. It translates to CASSWTEGSQGAFF.

The chain has TRBV7-2 and TRBJ2-3; the D gene is possibly TRBD1 (6 bases). The V and J ends lost 5 bases and 5 bases respectively, with 29 bases between them. Germline V gives CDR1 SGHTA, CDR2 FQGNSA. The CDR3 length is 19 residues. In DNA form, the CDR3 reads TGTGCCAGCAGCCTTTTAGAAGGCCTTCCCGGGACACAGATAGATACGCAGTATTTT. Translating gives CASSLLEGLPGTQIDTQYF.

The chain carries TRBV6-2 or TRBV6-3 and TRBJ2-5, with TRBD2 matching 10 bases. Germline V gene lookup returns CDR1 MNHEY and CDR2 SVGEGT. J lost 1 base, V lost 6 bases, and 11 bases had no gene match. The CDR3 runs to 17 residues. CDR3: CASSWGKLAGSQETQYF. CDR3 nucleotides: TGTGCCAGCAGCTGGGGCAAACTAGCGGGGTCCCAAGAGACCCAGTACTTC.

The rearrangement joins TRBV5-4 to TRBJ1-4; D uncertain. Germline lookup yields CDR1 SGHNT and CDR2 YYREEE (reference sequence). The CDR3 extends over 19 amino acids. The germline V and J ends were trimmed by 2 bases and 5 bases, with 25 bases remaining between them. The CDR3: CASSFKGAAWSSSNEKLFF. DNA of the CDR3: TGTGCCAGCAGCTTCAAGGGCGCCGCGTGGTCCTCTTCGAATGAAAAACTGTTTTTT.

This clone appeared once. This chain's CDR3 is CAISPGSGGASYEQYF. CDR3 bases: TGTGCCATCAGTCCAGGCAGTGGGGGGGCGTCCTACGAGCAGTACTTC. The V gene is TRBV10-3, the J gene TRBJ2-7, with D perhaps matching TRBD2 (7 bases). The germline V gene has CDR1 ENHRY and CDR2 SYGVKD. The CDR3 runs 16 residues. Trimming pared 5 bases from V and 1 base from J, leaving 18 bases between.

This chain connects TRBV15 to TRBJ1-1; D call uncertain. Germline loops: CDR1 LNHNV, CDR2 YYDKDF (reference sequence). The CDR3 loop spans 14 amino acids. V was cut by 1 base and J by 4 bases, with 10 bases left in between. CDR3 in amino acids: CATSRVREGTEAFF. CDR3 coding DNA: TGTGCCACCAGCAGAGTCCGGGAGGGCACTGAAGCTTTCTTT.

The rearrangement joins TRBV5-1 to TRBJ1-2, with D possibly being TRBD1 (6 bases). Germline assignment: CDR1 SGHRS and CDR2 YFSETQ. The CDR3 totals 14 residues. Trimming cost V 0 bases and J 8 bases, with 14 bases left between them. The CDR3 DNA follows: TGCGCCAGCAGCTTGGAAACAGGGATGGGAGGCTACACCTTC. It encodes CASSLETGMGGYTF.